One sample yielded the 21 T cell receptor beta chains listed below, sequenced in a study of blood T cells in healthy people across ages. Primed by a sample-barcoded 5' primer and a J-beta primer mix, a second PCR proceeded for roughly 7 to 11 cycles. From the 5' RACE reads, TCRdb called clonotypes with MiXCR, one entry per CDR3 protein. In the table there are around 780,000 distinct CDR3 sequences, around 25% of which are singletons. These same data were also listed under a study on T cells of mothers and their children.

Sequencing was carried out using blood. These receptors all stem from a boy under 18 in good health.

The chain carries TRBV29-1 and TRBJ2-5; D uncertain. The DNA end is more similar to TRBJ2-7, so the J call may be wrong. Germline V gene lookup returns CDR1 SQVTM and CDR2 ANQGSEA. The CDR3 has 14 residues. CDR3 loop: CSVYLGTSSYEQYF. In nucleotides, the CDR3 is TGCAGCGTTTACTTAGGAACCAGCTCCTACGAGCAGTACTTC.

The gene calls are TRBV7-3 and TRBJ2-5; TRBD2 aligns across 7 bases. The J call may be wrong; the DNA end is better matched by TRBJ2-1. This CDR3 region has 14 residues. Germline lookup yields CDR1 SGHTA and CDR2 FQGTGA. CDR3 in DNA: TGTGCCAGCAGCTCAAGCGGGGCTGTCGATGAGCAGTTCTTC. Its protein product is CASSSSGAVDEQFF.

The rearrangement joins TRBV3-1 to TRBJ1-4; D may be TRBD1 (5 bases). V dropped 5 bases and J dropped 6 bases, with 10 bases sitting between them. Germline V gene data show CDR1 as LGHDT and CDR2 as YNNKEL (reference sequence). The CDR3 contains 13 residues. In nucleotides, the CDR3 is TGTGCCAGCAGCAGGGAAGGGGATGAAAAACTGTTTTTT. Translating gives CASSREGDEKLFF.

This clonotype occurred a few times. Written as DNA, the CDR3 is TGTGCCAGCAGCTCAGTCAGGCAGGGGCCATCCTACGAGCAGTACTTC. Translating it yields CASSSVRQGPSYEQYF. The chain carries TRBV7-9 and TRBJ2-7; the D gene is possibly TRBD1 (6 bases). V lost 4 bases and J lost 1, with 17 bases in between. CDR3 length equals 16 residues. Germline values: CDR1 SEHNR, CDR2 FQNEAQ (reference sequence).

This clonotype has only a few counts. This chain connects TRBV7-9 to TRBJ2-7, with TRBD2 identical over 14 bases. CDR3 length: 18 residues. With 5 bases clipped from V and 2 bases from J, the junction kept 11 bases outside the gene matches. From germline, CDR1 is SEHNR and CDR2 FQNEAQ (reference sequence). The CDR3 region is CASSHGLAGGLRTYEQYF. CDR3 nucleotides: TGTGCCAGCAGCCACGGACTAGCGGGGGGACTGCGCACCTACGAGCAGTACTTC.

This chain connects TRBV5-1 to TRBJ2-1; 9 positions agree with TRBD2. Germline CDR1 is SGHRS and CDR2 is YFSETQ. V lost 8 bases to trimming and J lost 8 bases; unmatched junction nucleotides: 8. This CDR3 comprises 13 residues. The CDR3 DNA is TGCGCCAGTCAGCGCGGGGGGGTAGATGAGCAGTTCTTC. Translation: CASQRGGVDEQFF.

This clonotype was seen only a few times. The chain couples TRBV28 to TRBJ1-4; maybe TRBD1 (5 bases). V lost 6 bases, J lost 8 bases, and 10 bases lay in between. Germline loops: CDR1 MDHEN, CDR2 SYDVKM. The length of the CDR3 is 12 residues. As DNA, the CDR3 is TGTGCCAGCAGCCGGGGGGACGAAAAACTGTTTTTT. It specifies CASSRGDEKLFF. Based on the CDR3 plus reference TRBV28 and TRBJ1-4, the full variable domain is DVKVTQSSRYLVKRTGEKVFLECVQDMDHENMFWYRQDPGLGLRLIYFSYDVKMKEKGDIPEGYSVSREKKERFSLILESASTNQTSMYLCASSRGDEKLFFGSGTQLSVL.

This clonotype was recorded a few times. V gene TRBV20-1 combines with J gene TRBJ1-5; no firm D call. CDR1 and CDR2 from the germline V gene are DFQATT and SNEGSKA (reference sequence). The CDR3 is 15 amino acids. Trimming removed 3 bases from V and 5 bases from J, with 17 bases in between. CDR3 protein: CSASARQWADQPQHF. In DNA, the CDR3 is TGCAGTGCTAGTGCTCGTCAGTGGGCCGATCAGCCCCAGCATTTT.

The J gene is TRBJ2-1, the V gene TRBV7-9; D is ambiguous. The CDR3 loop spans 13 amino acids. V was shortened by 6 bases and J by 6 bases, with 12 bases between the two germline ends. From germline, CDR1 is SEHNR and CDR2 FQNEAQ (reference sequence). CDR3 loop: CASSSASSNEQFF. The CDR3 region has the DNA TGTGCCAGCAGTTCGGCCTCAAGCAATGAGCAGTTCTTC.

This clonotype appeared a few times. The V call is TRBV14, the J call TRBJ1-2; 7 bases are shared with TRBD1. With V trimmed by 4 bases and J by 5 bases, 7 bases remained unmatched. CDR1 and CDR2 (germline): SGHDN, FVKESK. This CDR3 spans 14 amino acids. CDR3 sequence (DNA): TGTGCCAGCAGCCTCAGGGGGGCTCAGTATGGCTACACCTTC. Its translation is CASSLRGAQYGYTF.

Concerning this clonotype itself: Possible read error: a much larger clone is one base away. In nucleotides, the CDR3 is TGTGCCAGCAGCGGGACAGTCACAGATACGCAGTATTTT. It encodes CASSGTVTDTQYF. The chain couples TRBV6-5 to TRBJ2-3; TRBD1 agrees at 7 bases. The V gene's germline CDR1 is MNHEY and CDR2 SVGAGI. V dropped 6 bases and J dropped 2; count of bases not matched to a gene: 2. The CDR3 runs to 13 residues.

The rearrangement uses TRBV28 and TRBJ2-6; no reliable D call. V was pared by 8 bases and J by 2 bases, with 10 bases between. CDR1 is MDHEN and CDR2 is SYDVKM in the germline V gene. The CDR3 has 14 amino acids. As DNA, the CDR3 is TGTGCCAGCTCGGATACGGCTGGGGCCAACGTCCTGACTTTC. This translates into CASSDTAGANVLTF.

The table lists this clonotype with a few counts. The V and J genes are TRBV4-2 and TRBJ2-5; 8 bases align to TRBD2. The trim removed 1 base at V and 3 bases at J, leaving 4 bases unmatched. Germline V lookup: CDR1 LGHNA, CDR2 YNFKEQ. The CDR3 has 15 amino acids. The CDR3 DNA follows: TGTGCCAGCAGCCAAGGGGCAGCGGGAGAAGAGACCCAGTACTTC. Translated: CASSQGAAGEETQYF.

The CDR3 reads CSVEDWGRGGAEAFF. The CDR3 nucleotides read TGCAGCGTTGAAGATTGGGGCAGGGGCGGGGCTGAAGCTTTCTTT. This sequence joins TRBV29-1 and TRBJ1-1; a possible D gene is TRBD1 (6 bases). Germline-derived CDR1 and CDR2 are SQVTM and ANQGSEA. The CDR3 sequence is 15 residues long. V was shortened by 0 bases and J by 6 bases, with 17 bases between the two germline ends.

The V and J genes are TRBV29-1 and TRBJ1-1; D is uncertain. Germline-derived CDR1 and CDR2 are SQVTM and ANQGSEA. V lost 4 bases and J lost 6, with 9 bases in between. The CDR3 loop spans 11 amino acids. The CDR3 is CSVGGTAEAFF. CDR3 DNA sequence: TGCAGCGTTGGAGGTACCGCTGAAGCTTTCTTT.

This sequence joins TRBV7-2 and TRBJ2-2; D call uncertain. Trimming shortened V by 0 bases and J by 8 bases, and 10 bases separated the two germline ends. The V gene's germline CDR1 is SGHTA and CDR2 FQGNSA. CDR3 size: 14 residues. CDR3 amino acids: CASSLARQSGELFF. DNA of the CDR3: TGTGCCAGCAGCTTAGCGCGACAATCGGGGGAGCTGTTTTTT.

The V call is TRBV11-2, the J call TRBJ1-6; tentatively, D is TRBD1 (5 bases). Germline CDR1 SGHAT, CDR2 FQNNGV. V was cut by 5 bases and J by 4 bases, with 15 bases left in between. CDR3 size: 16 residues. CDR3 coding DNA: TGTGCCAGCAGCCCGACACCTCAGGGATATAATTCACCCCTCCACTTT. Translating it yields CASSPTPQGYNSPLHF.

This chain joins TRBV5-1 and TRBJ2-3; unclear D gene. The V and J ends lost 0 bases and 5 bases respectively, with 16 bases between them. The CDR3 covers 16 residues. Germline V gene lookup returns CDR1 SGHRS and CDR2 YFSETQ. The CDR3 loop reads CASSLGVGRLGDTQYF. The CDR3 region has the DNA TGCGCCAGCAGCTTGGGGGTGGGCCGTCTTGGAGATACGCAGTATTTT.

This chain joins TRBV29-1 and TRBJ1-4; the match to TRBD1 covers 7 bases. J was trimmed by 8 bases and V by 2 bases; bases with no gene match: 5. Germline-derived CDR1 and CDR2 are SQVTM and ANQGSEA. The length of the CDR3 is 13 residues. The CDR3 here is CSVEWTGGEKLFF. The CDR3 DNA reads TGCAGCGTTGAATGGACAGGCGGCGAAAAACTGTTTTTT.

The genes are TRBV29-1 and TRBJ2-3; D tentatively fits TRBD1 or TRBD2 (6 bases each). This CDR3 region has 14 residues. Germline V CDR1 and CDR2: SQVTM, ANQGSEA. The V and J ends lost 7 bases and 6 bases respectively, with 20 bases between them. DNA of the CDR3: TGCAGCGGGGGGGTCCGCAGGGGCGGCGATACGCAGTATTTT. It encodes CSGGVRRGGDTQYF.

This clonotype came up a few times. V usage is TRBV5-1 and J usage is TRBJ2-6; TRBD2 is a possible D gene (6 bases). This CDR3 contains 17 residues. Germline lookup yields CDR1 SGHRS and CDR2 YFSETQ. V was pared by 4 bases and J by 0 bases, with 14 bases between. The DNA for the CDR3 is TGCGCCAGCAGCGCCGGGACTTACAGCTCTGGGGCCAACGTCCTGACTTTC. Amino acids: CASSAGTYSSGANVLTF.